The source of this T cell receptor beta chain is a study of control samples from healthy donors and cancer patients. Trimming took 2 bases from V and 5 from J, leaving 13 bases between them. The germline V gene encodes CDR1 SGHRS and CDR2 YFSETQ. CDR3 size: 15 residues. TCRdb's copy holds only in-frame clones and misses some; the assay was immunoSEQ multiplex PCR. The repertoire consists of about 120,000 clones, with more than 70% occurring once and the leading ten covering approximately 39%. The receptor's source is a middle-aged man in good health. V usage is TRBV5-1 and J usage is TRBJ2-2; TRBD2 might be the D (6 bases). The sequenced sample was blood. The CDR3 DNA is TGCGCCAGCAGCTTAGATTGGGGAGGTACCGGGGAGCTGTTTTTT. This translates into CASSLDWGGTGELFF.